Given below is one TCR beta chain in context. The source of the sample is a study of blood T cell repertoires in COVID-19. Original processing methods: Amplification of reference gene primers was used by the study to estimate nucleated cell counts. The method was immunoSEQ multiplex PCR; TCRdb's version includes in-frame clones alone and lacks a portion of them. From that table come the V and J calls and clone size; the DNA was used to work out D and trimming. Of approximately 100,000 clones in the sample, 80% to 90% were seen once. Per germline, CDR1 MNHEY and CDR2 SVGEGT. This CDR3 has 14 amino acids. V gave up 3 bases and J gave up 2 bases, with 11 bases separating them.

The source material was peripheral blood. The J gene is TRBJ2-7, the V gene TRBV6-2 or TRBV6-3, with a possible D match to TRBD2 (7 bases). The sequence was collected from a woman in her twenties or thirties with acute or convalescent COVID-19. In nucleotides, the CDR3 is TGTGCCAGCAGTTATGGGGGGGCCCCCTACGAGCAGTACTTC. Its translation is CASSYGGAPYEQYF.